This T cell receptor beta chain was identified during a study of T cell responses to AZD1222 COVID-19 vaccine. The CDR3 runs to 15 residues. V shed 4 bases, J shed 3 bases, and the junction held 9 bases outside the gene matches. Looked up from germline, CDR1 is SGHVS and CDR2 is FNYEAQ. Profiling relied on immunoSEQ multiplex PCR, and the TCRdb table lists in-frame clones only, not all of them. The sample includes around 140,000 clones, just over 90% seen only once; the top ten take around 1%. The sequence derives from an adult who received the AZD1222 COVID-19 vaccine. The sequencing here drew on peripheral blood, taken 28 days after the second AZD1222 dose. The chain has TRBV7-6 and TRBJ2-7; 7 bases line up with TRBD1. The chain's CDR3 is CASSWETGRGYEQYF. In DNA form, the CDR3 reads TGTGCCAGCAGCTGGGAGACAGGGCGCGGCTACGAGCAGTACTTC.